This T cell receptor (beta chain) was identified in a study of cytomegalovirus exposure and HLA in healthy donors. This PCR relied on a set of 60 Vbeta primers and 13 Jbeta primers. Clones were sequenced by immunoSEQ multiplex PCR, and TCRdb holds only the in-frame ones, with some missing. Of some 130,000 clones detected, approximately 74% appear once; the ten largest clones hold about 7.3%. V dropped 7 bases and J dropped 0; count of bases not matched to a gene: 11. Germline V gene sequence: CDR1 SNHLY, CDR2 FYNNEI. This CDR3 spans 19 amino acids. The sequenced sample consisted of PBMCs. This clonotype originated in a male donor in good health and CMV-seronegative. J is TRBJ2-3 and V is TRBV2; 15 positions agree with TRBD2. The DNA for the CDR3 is TGTGCCAGCACCTGTTCCGGGACTAGCGGGGGGAATAGCACAGATACGCAGTATTTT. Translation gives CASTCSGTSGGNSTDTQYF.